The 31 T cell receptor beta chains in this list originate from one sample, sequenced in a study of spatial heterogeneity in lung cancer. Time point of the sample: blood at routine non-recurrence follow-up after resection. TCRdb reprocessed the 5' RACE reads via MiXCR and lists one record per CDR3 protein. The sample lists some 41,000 distinct CDR3 sequences; 8% to 11% were seen once. The source was PBMCs, collected at follow-up. Receptor source: a female donor with early-stage non-small cell lung cancer.

The chain joins TRBV2 to TRBJ2-2, with no clear D. Trimming removed 2 bases from V and 0 bases from J, with 10 bases in between. CDR3 length: 16 amino acids. Germline V gene data show CDR1 as SNHLY and CDR2 as FYNNEI. CDR3 sequence reads: CASSEWAGSNTGELFF. As DNA, the CDR3 is TGTGCCAGCAGTGAATGGGCAGGTTCGAACACCGGGGAGCTGTTTTTT.

This clonotype was seen ten or more times. This rearrangement joins TRBV7-3 to TRBJ2-6; D perhaps matches TRBD2 (5 bases). The CDR3 contains 17 residues. Germline V lookup: CDR1 SGHTA, CDR2 FQGTGA. Between the trimmed V and J ends, which lost 2 bases and 2 bases, there was a span of 13 bases. The CDR3 nucleotides are TGTGCCAGCAGCTTAGAAGGGAGTGGAGCTGGGGCCAACGTCCTGACTTTC. This sequence encodes CASSLEGSGAGANVLTF.

This clonotype was counted many times. The chain combines TRBV20-1 with TRBJ1-1; D unclear. Per germline, CDR1 DFQATT and CDR2 SNEGSKA (reference sequence). V lost 5 bases and J lost 0, with 13 bases in between. This CDR3 has 14 residues. CDR3 in DNA: TGCAGTGCTCGACCCGGGCTATTGAACACTGAAGCTTTCTTT. Its translation is CSARPGLLNTEAFF.

This clonotype occurred many times. The rearrangement joins TRBV20-1 to TRBJ2-1; the D is unclear. Trimming removed 1 base at V and 7 bases at J, with 8 bases between. Germline CDR1 DFQATT, CDR2 SNEGSKA (reference sequence). The CDR3 is 12 residues long. In DNA, the CDR3 is TGCAGTGCTAGAGGGCACGGGAATGAGCAGTTCTTC. Translation: CSARGHGNEQFF.

In its sample, this clonotype was seen a few times. The chain links TRBV27 to TRBJ2-7; maybe TRBD1 (6 bases). CDR1 is MNHEY and CDR2 is SMNVEV in the germline V gene (reference sequence). V lost 2 bases to trimming and J lost 2 bases, with 19 bases between them. The CDR3 length is 17 residues. The CDR3 DNA reads as TGTGCCAGCAGTTTAGCCCCCCAGGGGTTAGGGACCTACGAGCAGTACTTC. It encodes CASSLAPQGLGTYEQYF.

This chain joins TRBV27 and TRBJ2-1; 13 positions match TRBD2. Germline V gives CDR1 MNHEY, CDR2 SMNVEV (reference sequence). CDR3 length equals 19 residues. The V gene end was trimmed by 6 bases and the J gene end by 7 bases; junction bases not matched to a gene: 18. The DNA of the CDR3 is TGTGCCAGCAGCATTCCCCGAAGGACCGGGACTAGCGGGGCAAATGAGCAGTTCTTC. Translation: CASSIPRRTGTSGANEQFF.

This clonotype was observed once. This sequence may be a read error, since a much larger clone differs from it by one base. In nucleotides, the CDR3 is TGTGCCATCAGGGGTGGGTCAGGCAGCACTGAAGCTTTCTTT. Protein: CAIRGGSGSTEAFF. The rearrangement joins TRBV10-3 to TRBJ1-1; the D is unclear. This CDR3 is built from 14 residues. Germline V gene data show CDR1 as ENHRY and CDR2 as SYGVKD. Trimming pared 6 bases from V and 4 bases from J, leaving 15 bases between.

This clonotype occurred once. This sequence joins TRBV7-8 and TRBJ2-7; possibly TRBD2 for D (5 bases). From germline, CDR1 is SGHVS and CDR2 FQNEAQ. The V and J ends lost 4 bases and 3 bases respectively, with 10 bases between them. The CDR3 is 13 residues long. CDR3 sequence: CASSWNRGYEQYF. The CDR3, as DNA: TGTGCCAGCAGCTGGAACCGGGGCTACGAGCAGTACTTC.

This clonotype was counted many times. The gene calls are TRBV6-4 and TRBJ2-6; D is unclear. This CDR3 spans 15 amino acids. Germline V gene data show CDR1 as MRHNA and CDR2 as SNTAGT. V lost 0 bases and J lost 0, with 3 bases in between. The CDR3 spells CASSDSSSGANVLTF. For the CDR3, the DNA is TGTGCCAGCAGTGACTCCAGCTCTGGGGCCAACGTCCTGACTTTC.

Many counts were recorded for this clonotype. The chain employs TRBV5-1 and TRBJ1-1, with 7 bases aligning to TRBD1. Per germline, CDR1 SGHRS and CDR2 YFSETQ. Trimming cost V 6 bases and J 4 bases; bases outside gene matches: 9. The CDR3 sequence is 14 residues long. The CDR3 coding sequence is TGCGCCAGCACCTCGTCTACAGGGGCCACTGAAGCTTTCTTT. As protein: CASTSSTGATEAFF.

This clonotype was counted many times. The V gene is TRBV20-1, the J gene TRBJ2-5; the match to TRBD2 covers 10 bases. This CDR3 contains 18 residues. Germline-derived CDR1 and CDR2 are DFQATT and SNEGSKA (reference sequence). J was trimmed by 2 bases and V by 0 bases; bases with no gene match: 12. CDR3 residues: CSARDLAASGGSQETQYF. CDR3 sequence (DNA): TGCAGTGCTAGAGATCTCGCGGCTAGCGGGGGCTCTCAAGAGACCCAGTACTTC.

Concerning this clonotype itself: At one of its ends the junction is not consistent with the germline gene, which may arise from a read error. The chain joins TRBV11-2 to TRBJ2-3, with D hard to call. This CDR3 is built from 13 residues. Germline V gene sequence: CDR1 SGHAT, CDR2 FQNNGV. Here the CDR3 DNA reads TGTGCCAGCAGCTTAGGCAGATTTACAGATACGCATTTT. Translated: CASSLGRFTDTHF. Full variable domain (rest looked up from reference TRBV11-2 and TRBJ2-3): EAGVAQSPRYKIIEKRQSVAFWCNPISGHATLYWYQQILGQGPKLLIQFQNNGVVDDSQLPKDRFSAERLKGVDSTLKIQPAKLEDSAVYLCASSLGRFTDTHFGPGTRLTVL.

This clonotype showed up just a few times. The chain recombines TRBV4-1 with TRBJ2-2; either TRBD1 or TRBD2 may fit D (5 bases each). Germline V CDR1 and CDR2: MGHRA, YSYEKL. There are 12 residues in the CDR3. V lost 5 bases to trimming and J lost 6 bases, with 7 bases between them. The CDR3 protein is CASSGTAGELFF. CDR3 bases: TGCGCCAGCAGCGGGACCGCCGGGGAGCTGTTTTTT.

This clonotype was observed a few times. The genes are TRBV7-3 and TRBJ2-3; D might be TRBD1 or TRBD2, each matching 5 bases. CDR1 is SGHTA and CDR2 is FQGTGA in the germline V gene. This CDR3 region has 15 residues. V lost 5 bases to trimming and J lost 1 base, with 13 bases between them. The chain's CDR3 is CASSLSEQGTDTQYF. DNA of the CDR3: TGTGCCAGCAGCCTTAGCGAACAGGGCACAGATACGCAGTATTTT.

This clonotype was recorded at least ten times. V is TRBV12-3 or TRBV12-4 and J is TRBJ1-5; D ambiguous. CDR3 length equals 15 residues. Trimming shortened V by 2 bases and J by 2 bases, and 10 bases separated the two germline ends. This CDR3 reads CASSLKGVGNQPQHF. Here the CDR3 DNA reads TGTGCCAGCAGTTTAAAGGGAGTTGGCAATCAGCCCCAGCATTTT.

About this clonotype itself: At one end the junction does not follow the germline gene, possibly because of a read error. The rearrangement joins TRBV5-1 to TRBJ1-4; TRBD1 might be the D (5 bases). This CDR3 has 14 residues. Germline CDR1 is SGHRS and CDR2 is YFSETQ. The CDR3 here is CASSLEPAGPRTDF. CDR3 in DNA: TGCGCCAGCAGCTTGGAGCCGGCGGGACCCCGGACCGATTTT.

The rearrangement links TRBV28 to TRBJ1-2; 8 positions agree with TRBD1. The CDR3 is 18 amino acids. The V segment lost 3 bases and the J segment 5 bases; nucleotides outside the gene matches: 17. From germline, CDR1 is MDHEN and CDR2 SYDVKM. The CDR3 DNA sequence: TGTGCCAGCAGTTTCGAACCCGGGACAGGCCTCTTCACTTATGGCTACACCTTC. It encodes CASSFEPGTGLFTYGYTF.

This clonotype showed up just a few times. This sequence joins TRBV2 and TRBJ1-1; the match to TRBD1 covers 10 bases. The CDR3 runs 14 residues. CDR1 and CDR2 (germline): SNHLY, FYNNEI. The trim removed 3 bases at V and 5 bases at J, leaving 3 bases unmatched. The CDR3 DNA follows: TGTGCCAGCAGTGACCGGACAGGGGGAACTGAAGCTTTCTTT. This translates into CASSDRTGGTEAFF.

This clonotype was counted between two and nine times. The V gene is TRBV7-9, the J gene TRBJ2-7; 9 bases fit TRBD1. Germline V gives CDR1 SEHNR, CDR2 FQNEAQ (reference sequence). The CDR3 length is 18 residues. After removal of 3 bases from V and 0 bases from J, the junction contained 12 bases not matched to a gene. The CDR3 reads CASSFSGTGRVISYEQYF. In DNA form, the CDR3 reads TGTGCCAGCAGCTTCTCCGGGACAGGGAGGGTTATCTCCTACGAGCAGTACTTC. Together with reference TRBV7-9 and TRBJ2-7, the CDR3 gives the full variable domain: DTGVSQNPRHKITKRGQNVTFRCDPISEHNRLYWYRQTLGQGPEFLTYFQNEAQLEKSRLLSDRFSAERPKGSFSTLEIQRTEQGDSAMYLCASSFSGTGRVISYEQYFGPGTRLTVT.

In the case of this clonotype: Possible read error: a much larger clone is one base away. This CDR3 fails to terminate in the conserved phenylalanine or tryptophan, so it likely reflects a read error. The gene calls are TRBV9 and TRBJ2-1, with no clear D. Germline lookup yields CDR1 SGDLS and CDR2 YYNGEE. The CDR3 covers 14 residues. V was clipped by 0 bases and J by 1 base, with 5 bases between them. The DNA of the CDR3 is TGTGCCAGCAGCGTAGACCTGTCCTACAATGAGCAGTTCTAC. It translates to CASSVDLSYNEQFY.

J is TRBJ2-5 and V is TRBV6-2 or TRBV6-3; the match to TRBD2 covers 11 bases. CDR3 size: 15 residues. Trimming removed 5 bases from V and 1 base from J; junction bases left unmatched: 3. Germline values: CDR1 MNHEY, CDR2 SVGEGT. For the CDR3, the DNA is TGTGCCAGCAGTACCGGGACTAGCGGCCAAGAGACCCAGTACTTC. Translated: CASSTGTSGQETQYF.

This clonotype was recorded a few times. The V gene is TRBV25-1, the J gene TRBJ1-4; possible D gene TRBD1, 6 bases. The CDR3 runs 15 residues. Germline V CDR1 and CDR2: MGHDK, SYGVNS. Trimming left V 5 bases short and J 4 bases short, with 14 bases between. The CDR3 coding sequence is TGTGCCAGCAGTTCCGTTGACAGGCTTAATGAAAAACTGTTTTTT. Translation gives CASSSVDRLNEKLFF.

There are many counts of this clonotype. V gene TRBV7-6 combines with J gene TRBJ2-3; TRBD2 matches at 7 bases. Germline V gene sequence: CDR1 SGHVS, CDR2 FNYEAQ. After removal of 1 base from V and 14 bases from J, the junction contained 15 bases not matched to a gene. The CDR3 totals 15 residues. The CDR3 DNA follows: TGTGCCAGCAGCTTAGGGAGCGGGGTAGATCTGGCGACGTATTTT. It codes for CASSLGSGVDLATYF.

To note about this clonotype: A single base separates this from a much larger clone, so it may be a read error. Lacking the conserved final phenylalanine or tryptophan, this CDR3 likely reflects a read error. The rearrangement links TRBV6-2 or TRBV6-3 to TRBJ2-1, with a possible D match to TRBD2 (5 bases). Trimming cost V 0 bases and J 1 base, with 10 bases left between them. The CDR3 runs 16 residues. Germline CDR1 is MNHEY and CDR2 is SVGEGT. CDR3 sequence reads: CASSYSGSRSYNEQFS. CDR3 sequence (DNA): TGTGCCAGCAGTTACTCTGGGAGCAGGTCCTACAATGAGCAGTTCTCC.

This clonotype was seen repeatedly, ten times or more. The rearrangement uses TRBV18 and TRBJ2-3; D call uncertain. The V end was cut by 3 bases, the J end by 5 bases, with 9 bases between. The CDR3 is made up of 13 amino acids. Germline V CDR1 and CDR2: KGHSH, LQKENI. The CDR3 here is CASSPSGKDTQYF. CDR3 DNA sequence: TGTGCCAGCTCACCTAGTGGCAAAGATACGCAGTATTTT.

The J gene is TRBJ2-3, the V gene TRBV2, with D uncertain. V was trimmed by 7 bases and J by 2 bases, leaving 7 bases between them. This CDR3 is 12 amino acids long. CDR1 and CDR2 (germline): SNHLY, FYNNEI. CDR3 nucleotide sequence: TGTGCCAGCAAGGCGGACACAGATACGCAGTATTTT. This translates into CASKADTDTQYF.

The V and J genes are TRBV12-3 or TRBV12-4 and TRBJ2-2, with D uncertain. V was pared by 6 bases and J by 2 bases, with 13 bases between. The CDR3 has 15 amino acids. This CDR3 reads CASRGQDVNTGELFF. CDR3 DNA: TGTGCCAGCAGGGGCCAGGACGTAAACACCGGGGAGCTGTTTTTT.

The sample holds a few counts of this clonotype. The chain is built from TRBV10-3 and TRBJ2-5, with D possibly matching TRBD1 (6 bases). V lost 6 bases, J lost 0 bases, and 8 bases lay in between. CDR1 and CDR2 (germline): ENHRY, SYGVKD. This CDR3 has 13 residues. This CDR3 reads CAIRRQDQETQYF. The CDR3 region has the DNA TGTGCCATCAGGAGACAGGACCAAGAGACCCAGTACTTC.

The J gene is TRBJ1-5, the V gene TRBV28; D perhaps matches TRBD1 (6 bases). The CDR3 is 14 amino acids. The germline CDR1 and CDR2 sequences are MDHEN and SYDVKM. Trimming left V 6 bases short and J 3 bases short, with 12 bases between. The CDR3 here is CASREGGPNQPQHF. The CDR3 DNA reads TGTGCCAGCAGGGAAGGGGGGCCCAATCAGCCCCAGCATTTT.

In its sample, this clonotype was seen many times. V usage is TRBV5-6 and J usage is TRBJ2-4; D not resolved. CDR3 length equals 16 residues. The germline V and J ends were trimmed by 2 bases and 0 bases, with 12 bases remaining between them. CDR1 and CDR2 from the germline V gene are SGHDT and YYEEEE. The CDR3 loop is CASSFRFGIAKNIQYF. The CDR3 region has the DNA TGTGCCAGCAGCTTTCGGTTTGGGATAGCCAAAAACATTCAGTACTTC.

This clonotype was counted many times. The chain joins TRBV6-4 to TRBJ2-2; 7 bases line up with TRBD1. V shed 7 bases, J shed 1 base, and the junction held 3 bases outside the gene matches. This CDR3 contains 14 residues. From germline, CDR1 is MRHNA and CDR2 SNTAGT. CDR3 protein: CASKGQENTGELFF. The CDR3 bases are TGTGCCAGCAAAGGACAGGAGAACACCGGGGAGCTGTTTTTT.